These T cell receptor beta chains were read from a single sample in a study of blood T cell repertoires in COVID-19. Clones were sequenced by immunoSEQ multiplex PCR, and TCRdb holds only the in-frame ones, with some missing. The sample lists over 100,000 clones, 70% to 90% occurring once. The sequenced sample was peripheral blood. These receptors came from a man between 45 and 60 years old with acute or convalescent COVID-19. Each CDR3 is given with its conserved first and last residue. Fields, in order: clone size, J gene, D gene, V gene, CDR3 length, CDR3 protein, CDR3 DNA. The D gene is left open where the match is weak. Expanded clones are given a class, and other clones once, few, many or no size at all.

. TRBJ1-2 . TRBV5-4 15 CASSQVGAGRNGYTF TGTGCCAGCAGTCAGGTTGGGGCTGGTCGGAATGGCTACACCTTC
. TRBJ1-1 . TRBV5-6 13 CASSLALQAEAFF TGTGCCAGCAGCTTGGCCCTCCAGGCTGAAGCTTTCTTT
. TRBJ2-7 TRBD2 TRBV5-3 15 CARSLGRLAGGEQYF TGTGCCAGAAGCCTGGGTCGTCTAGCGGGTGGCGAGCAGTACTTC
. TRBJ2-7 TRBD2 TRBV6-2/TRBV6-3 15 CASSYSRTSAYEQYF TGTGCCAGCAGTTACTCCCGGACTAGCGCCTACGAGCAGTACTTC
few TRBJ1-2 . TRBV25-1 13 CASTEPGLSGYTF TGTGCCAGCACCGAACCGGGACTGAGTGGCTACACCTTC
. TRBJ1-1 . TRBV10-1 14 CASSESAGDTEAFF TGCGCCAGCAGTGAGTCGGCCGGGGACACTGAAGCTTTCTTT
. TRBJ2-3 . TRBV12-5 13 CASGLFSGDTQYF TGTGCTAGTGGTTTGTTCTCCGGGGATACGCAGTATTTT
. TRBJ1-1 . TRBV6-4 17 CASSDSWRDSTLGEAFF TGTGCCAGCAGTGACTCGTGGAGAGACAGCACCCTAGGTGAAGCTTTCTTT
. TRBJ1-5 . TRBV5-6 12 CASSFRNQPQHF TGTGCCAGCAGCTTTAGAAATCAGCCCCAGCATTTT
. TRBJ2-5 . TRBV18 13 CASSPRREETQYF TGTGCCAGCTCACCTCGTCGTGAAGAGACCCAGTACTTC
. TRBJ2-7 TRBD2 TRBV6-5 15 CASSPSGGSSYEQYF TGTGCCAGCAGCCCGAGCGGGGGTTCCTCCTACGAGCAGTACTTC
. TRBJ2-3 TRBD2 TRBV28 17 CASSQLILAGETDTQYF TGTGCCAGCAGTCAACTAATACTAGCGGGAGAGACAGATACGCAGTATTTT